This T cell receptor (beta chain) derives from a study of blood T cell repertoires in COVID-19. Looking at the study overall: PBMCs, B-cell-depleted T cells, or T cells provided the cDNA or gDNA that made up the material.

The method was immunoSEQ multiplex PCR; TCRdb's version includes in-frame clones alone and lacks a portion of them. The sample contains about 130,000 clones, 80% to 85% of which appear only once. The CDR3 length is 13 residues. Deletions cut 4 bases from V and 7 bases from J, with 11 bases between. CDR1 and CDR2 (germline): SGHKS, YYEKEE (reference sequence). The recovered donors of Cohort 3 showed two negative PCRs, clearance, or symptom resolution. What was sequenced was PBMCs or T cells enriched from blood (not recorded which). This chain joins TRBV5-5 and TRBJ1-4; D is unclear. This TCR derives from a man younger than 45 who had recovered from COVID-19. The CDR3 DNA reads as TGTGCCAGCAGCGACGAGCGGGTTGAAAAACTGTTTTTT. Translated: CASSDERVEKLFF.